Below are 16 T cell receptor beta chains sequenced from a single sample in a study of blood T cell repertoires in COVID-19. Sequencing was performed with immunoSEQ multiplex PCR; in TCRdb, only in-frame clones are kept and a portion is missing. The sample has more than 80,000 clones, about 82% seen once. Input material: peripheral blood. Source of these receptors: a man over 45 with active COVID-19.

The V gene is TRBV19, the J gene TRBJ2-1; 10 bases are a match to TRBD2. Per the germline V gene, CDR1 is LNHDA and CDR2 is SQIVND (reference sequence). The CDR3 length is 13 residues. With 8 bases clipped from V and 4 bases from J, the junction kept 2 bases outside the gene matches. CDR3 bases: TGTGCCAGTCGTAGCGGGAGGTACAATGAGCAGTTCTTC. Encoded protein: CASRSGRYNEQFF.

This clone came up once. CDR3 in amino acids: CASSETGFFAFF. CDR3 nucleotide sequence: TGTGCCAGCAGTGAAACAGGTTTCTTTGCTTTCTTT. This chain connects TRBV6-1 to TRBJ1-1, with D possibly being TRBD1 (5 bases). The CDR3 covers 12 residues. The germline V gene has CDR1 MNHNS and CDR2 SASEGT. Trimming removed 2 bases from V and 11 bases from J, with 12 bases in between.

The chain joins TRBV6-6 to TRBJ1-2; 9 positions agree with TRBD1. V lost 0 bases to trimming and J lost 8 bases; unmatched junction nucleotides: 4. The CDR3 has 14 amino acids. Per germline, CDR1 MNHNY and CDR2 SVGAGI (reference sequence). The CDR3 DNA follows: TGTGCCAGCAGTTACTCGGACAGGGGAGGCGGCTACACCTTC. Translation: CASSYSDRGGGYTF.

The chain joins TRBV27 to TRBJ2-3; 10 nucleotides agree with TRBD1. Losses at the gene ends were 4 bases for V and 0 bases for J; bases not matched to a gene: 13. The CDR3 extends over 19 amino acids. The germline gives CDR1 MNHEY, CDR2 SMNVEV (reference sequence). The CDR3 is CASSYLDQTGGRSTDTQYF. The CDR3 nucleotides read TGTGCCAGCAGTTACCTCGATCAGACAGGGGGCCGGAGCACAGATACGCAGTATTTT.

The V and J genes are TRBV28 and TRBJ2-5; TRBD2 agrees at 15 bases. CDR3 length: 16 residues. Per the germline V gene, CDR1 is MDHEN and CDR2 is SYDVKM. The V gene end was trimmed by 5 bases and the J gene end by 5 bases; junction bases not matched to a gene: 6. As DNA, the CDR3 is TGTGCCAGCAGTCCCGGACTAGCGGGGGGGCGCGAGACCCAGTACTTC. Translating gives CASSPGLAGGRETQYF.

The table lists this clone with a count of one. This rearrangement joins TRBV28 to TRBJ1-4; maybe TRBD1 (5 bases). The CDR3 covers 14 residues. V gave up 5 bases and J gave up 5 bases, with 12 bases separating them. Germline loops: CDR1 MDHEN, CDR2 SYDVKM. CDR3 DNA: TGTGCCAGCAGTCAGCCAGGGCCAAATGAAAAACTGTTTTTT. This gives the protein CASSQPGPNEKLFF.

This sequence joins TRBV28 and TRBJ2-2; D is ambiguous. V lost 5 bases and J lost 3, with 10 bases in between. The CDR3 covers 14 residues. Germline lookup yields CDR1 MDHEN and CDR2 SYDVKM. The CDR3 nucleotides read TGTGCCAGCAGTCCCCTGGTAGACACCGGGGAGCTGTTTTTT. Translating it yields CASSPLVDTGELFF.

This chain uses TRBV7-2 with TRBJ2-5, with a tentative D call TRBD1 (5 bases). This CDR3 contains 14 residues. CDR1 SGHTA and CDR2 FQGNSA come from the germline V gene. V was shortened by 5 bases and J by 2 bases, with 12 bases between the two germline ends. The CDR3 DNA follows: TGTGCCAGCAGCGCGTTCGACAGTCAAGAGACCCAGTACTTC. Translated: CASSAFDSQETQYF.

This chain joins TRBV5-1 and TRBJ1-1; a possible D gene is TRBD1 (5 bases). The CDR3 loop spans 14 amino acids. With 2 bases removed from V and 1 base from J, the gap between germline ends came to 9 bases. The germline V gene has CDR1 SGHRS and CDR2 YFSETQ. The CDR3 sequence: CASSFRGSNTEAFF. CDR3 in DNA: TGCGCCAGCAGCTTTCGGGGGTCGAACACTGAAGCTTTCTTT.

Note on this clone: Other DNA sequences in this sample translate to the same CDR3. The V call is TRBV5-4, the J call TRBJ1-2; the match to TRBD1 covers 8 bases. CDR3 length: 13 amino acids. V was pared by 4 bases and J by 8 bases, with 7 bases of the junction left unmatched. Germline V gene sequence: CDR1 SGHNT, CDR2 YYREEE (reference sequence). The CDR3 sequence: CASSPDRDGGYTF. Here the CDR3 DNA reads TGTGCCAGCAGCCCGGACAGGGACGGGGGCTACACCTTC.

The chain links TRBV27 to TRBJ2-7; the match to TRBD2 covers 11 bases. Per germline, CDR1 MNHEY and CDR2 SMNVEV (reference sequence). J was trimmed by 2 bases and V by 0 bases; bases with no gene match: 3. There are 16 residues in the CDR3. The CDR3 region is CASSLSGTSGTYEQYF. The CDR3 region has the DNA TGTGCCAGCAGTTTATCGGGGACTAGCGGAACCTACGAGCAGTACTTC.

The genes are TRBV5-6 and TRBJ2-3; 9 bases align to TRBD2. V trimming: 3 bases; J trimming: 4 bases; junction bases outside the gene matches: 12. Germline V gene lookup returns CDR1 SGHDT and CDR2 YYEEEE. This CDR3 contains 17 residues. CDR3: CASSWGVSSGGPDTQYF. DNA for the CDR3: TGTGCCAGCAGCTGGGGAGTGAGTAGCGGGGGCCCAGATACGCAGTATTTT.

CDR3 protein: CASSIAGGTDTQYF. The CDR3 bases are TGCGCCAGCAGCATAGCGGGGGGCACAGATACGCAGTATTTT. The chain uses TRBV5-1 and TRBJ2-3, with 9 nucleotides matching TRBD2. Germline V gives CDR1 SGHRS, CDR2 YFSETQ. Trimming took 4 bases from V and 1 from J; bases not matched to a gene: 1. This CDR3 region has 14 residues.

The rearrangement links TRBV9 to TRBJ1-3; D is ambiguous. The CDR3 is made up of 14 amino acids. Trimming removed 0 bases at V and 0 bases at J, with 4 bases between. From germline, CDR1 is SGDLS and CDR2 YYNGEE. The CDR3 DNA reads as TGTGCCAGCAGCGTAGACAGCTCTGGAAACACCATATATTTT. Translated, it gives CASSVDSSGNTIYF.

The chain joins TRBV18 to TRBJ1-4; 8 bases fit TRBD1. The V segment lost 3 bases and the J segment 3 bases; nucleotides outside the gene matches: 0. This CDR3 is built from 14 residues. Germline CDR1 KGHSH, CDR2 LQKENI. CDR3 loop: CASSPTGANEKLFF. In DNA, the CDR3 is TGTGCCAGCTCACCGACAGGGGCTAATGAAAAACTGTTTTTT.

The chain combines TRBV6-6 with TRBJ1-2; 10 positions match TRBD1. This CDR3 spans 14 amino acids. Germline CDR1 is MNHNY and CDR2 is SVGAGI (reference sequence). Unmatched junction bases numbered 4, after V lost 6 bases and J lost 3 bases. CDR3 bases: TGTGCCAGCAGAAAGACAGGGGGCGACTATGGCTACACCTTC. This codes for CASRKTGGDYGYTF.